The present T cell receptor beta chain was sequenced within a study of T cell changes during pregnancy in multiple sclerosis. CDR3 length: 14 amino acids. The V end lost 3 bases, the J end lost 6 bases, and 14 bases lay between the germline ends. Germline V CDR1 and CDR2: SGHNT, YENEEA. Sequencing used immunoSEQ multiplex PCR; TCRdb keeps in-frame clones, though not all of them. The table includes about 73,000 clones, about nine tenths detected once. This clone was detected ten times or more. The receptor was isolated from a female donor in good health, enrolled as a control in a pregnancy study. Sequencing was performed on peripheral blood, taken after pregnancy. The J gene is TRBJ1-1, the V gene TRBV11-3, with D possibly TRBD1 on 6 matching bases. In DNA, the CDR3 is TGTGCCAGCAGCTTTAGGACAGCAGGCTCTGAAGCTTTCTTT. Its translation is CASSFRTAGSEAFF.